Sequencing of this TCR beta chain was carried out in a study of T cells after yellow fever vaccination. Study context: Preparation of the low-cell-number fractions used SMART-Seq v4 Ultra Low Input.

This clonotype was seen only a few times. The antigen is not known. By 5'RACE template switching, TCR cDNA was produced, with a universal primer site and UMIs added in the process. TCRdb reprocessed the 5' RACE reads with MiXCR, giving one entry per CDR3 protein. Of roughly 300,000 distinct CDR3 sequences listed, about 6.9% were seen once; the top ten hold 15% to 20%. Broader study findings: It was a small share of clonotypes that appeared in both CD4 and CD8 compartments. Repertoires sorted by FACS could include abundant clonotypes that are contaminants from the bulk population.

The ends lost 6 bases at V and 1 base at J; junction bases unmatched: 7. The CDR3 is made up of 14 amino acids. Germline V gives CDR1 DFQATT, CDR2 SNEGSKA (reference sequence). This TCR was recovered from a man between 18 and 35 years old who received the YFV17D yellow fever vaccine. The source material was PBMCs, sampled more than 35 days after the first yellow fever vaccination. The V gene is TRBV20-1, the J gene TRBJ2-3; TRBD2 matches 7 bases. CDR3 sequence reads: CSAERGGGTDTQYF. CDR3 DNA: TGCAGTGCGGAGCGTGGGGGGGGCACAGATACGCAGTATTTT.